This entry features one T cell receptor beta chain sequence. This specimen belongs to a study of T cell responses to AZD1222 COVID-19 vaccine. Using immunoSEQ multiplex PCR, the repertoire was profiled, and TCRdb retains in-frame clones only, with some absent. This sample carries about 180,000 clones, 88% of them seen once, and the ten largest clones take around 7.9%. The receptor was derived from an adult in good health. Sequences were derived from peripheral blood, sampled on day 0 of AZD1222 vaccination.

This CDR3 is CASSKGREKLFF. The CDR3 bases are TGTGCCAGCAGCAAGGGTAGGGAAAAACTGTTTTTT. The V call is TRBV21-1, the J call TRBJ1-4. TRBV21-1 is assigned pseudogene status. The CDR3 runs to 12 residues.